Listed below are T cell receptor beta chains from one sample, sequenced in a study of control samples from healthy donors and cancer patients. Profiled with immunoSEQ multiplex PCR; TCRdb holds only in-frame clones, not every one. The table lists about 220,000 clones, roughly 94% of them singletons. Sequenced input: blood. Every receptor here comes from a man aged 50-59 years in good health. CDR3s include the opening cysteine and the closing phenylalanine or tryptophan. A D gene is named only where the DNA matches it firmly. Expanded clones get a size class; other rows say once, few or many, or leave the size out.

- | - | TRBJ1-1 | TRBV5-4 | 9 | TGTGCCAGCAGCCCTCAACCTTTCTTT | CASSPQPFF
- | TRBD1 | TRBJ2-1 | TRBV4-2 | 12 | TGTGCCAGCAGCCAAGATGGCAGGGGGTACCTCTTC | CASSQDGRGYLF
- | - | TRBJ1-3 | TRBV18 | 17 | TGTGCCAGCTCACCAGTCCCGGTGACAAACTCTGGAAACACCATATATTTT | CASSPVPVTNSGNTIYF
- | TRBD1 | TRBJ2-3 | TRBV4-3 | 16 | TGCGCCAGCAGCCAATCTCAGGGACAGGGGGAAGATACGCAGTATTTT | CASSQSQGQGEDTQYF
- | TRBD1 | TRBJ1-5 | TRBV18 | 15 | TGTGCCAGCTCACCAGGGACAGGGATAAATCAGCCCCAGCATTTT | CASSPGTGINQPQHF
- | - | TRBJ2-5 | TRBV29-1 | 12 | TGCAGCGTACACGGTCGCCAAGAGACCCAGTACTTC | CSVHGRQETQYF
once | - | TRBJ1-1 | TRBV7-8 | 15 | TGTGCCAGCAGCATCCAACCCGGGATGAACACTGAAGCTTTCTTT | CASSIQPGMNTEAFF
- | TRBD1 | TRBJ1-2 | TRBV4-1 | 15 | TGCGCCAGCAGCCAACGACAGGGGGCGCCGGGTGGCTACACCTTC | CASSQRQGAPGGYTF
- | TRBD2 | TRBJ2-2 | TRBV5-5 | 15 | TGTGCCAGCAGCTTCTTGTCGGGGGGGGCCGGGGAGCTGTTTTTT | CASSFLSGGAGELFF
- | - | TRBJ2-4 | TRBV18 | 13 | TGTGCCAGCTCACCAGGGAACCTAAACATTCAGTACTTC | CASSPGNLNIQYF
- | - | TRBJ2-1 | TRBV27 | 15 | TGTGCCAGCACTCCCGTTGCAGCCTCCTACAATGAGCAGTTCTTC | CASTPVAASYNEQFF
- | - | TRBJ2-7 | TRBV5-1 | 14 | TGCGCCAGCAGCTTGCTTCTGGGGGCTGGAGAGCAGTACTTC | CASSLLLGAGEQYF
- | - | TRBJ2-2 | TRBV5-4 | 15 | TGTGCCAGCAGCAGCGAGGGGCGGAACACCGGGGAGCTGTTTTTT | CASSSEGRNTGELFF
- | TRBD1 | TRBJ2-3 | TRBV11-2 | 16 | TGTGCCAGCAGCACAGTCGGGACAGATAGCACAGATACGCAGTATTTT | CASSTVGTDSTDTQYF
- | - | TRBJ1-4 | TRBV19 | 15 | TGTGCCAGTACCCCCAGCCGAAGCCATAATGAAAAACTGTTTTTT | CASTPSRSHNEKLFF
- | TRBD1 | TRBJ1-2 | TRBV6-1 | 14 | TGTGCCAGCAGTGAAGACTTACAGGGGTACGGCTACACCTTC | CASSEDLQGYGYTF
- | TRBD1 | TRBJ1-1 | TRBV10-3 | 12 | TGTGCCGTCAGTCGGGACAGGGTGTCAGCTTTCTTT | CAVSRDRVSAFF
- | - | TRBJ1-5 | TRBV19 | 16 | TGTGCCAGTAGTATGGGTTCGGCAGCTAGCAATCAGCCCCAGCATTTT | CASSMGSAASNQPQHF
- | - | TRBJ2-1 | TRBV24-1 | 14 | TGTGCCACCACGGGGCGCGGGTCCTACAATGAGCAGTTCTTC | CATTGRGSYNEQFF
- | - | TRBJ2-3 | TRBV7-2 | 16 | TGTGCCAGCAGCTTAGCGCTTTTAGGCTACACAGATACGCAGTATTTT | CASSLALLGYTDTQYF
- | - | TRBJ1-5 | TRBV4-1 | 17 | TGCGCCAGCAGCCAACCCGGGGTAGGCGGTAGCAATCAGCCCCAGCATTTT | CASSQPGVGGSNQPQHF
- | TRBD1 | TRBJ1-4 | TRBV5-1 | 15 | TGCGCCAGCAGGCGCAATGGACAGGCTAATGAAAAACTGTTTTTT | CASRRNGQANEKLFF
- | - | TRBJ1-3 | TRBV19 | 15 | TGTGCCAGTAACCTAGCGGACAGCCGAAGAAACACCATATATTTT | CASNLADSRRNTIYF
- | TRBD1 | TRBJ1-4 | TRBV7-9 | 18 | TGTGCCAGCAGCTTAGTACAGGGGGCATTTACAACTAATGAAAAACTGTTTTTT | CASSLVQGAFTTNEKLFF
- | - | TRBJ2-3 | TRBV5-1 | 15 | TGCGCCAGCAGCTTGAGACGGGTTAGCACAGATACGCAGTATTTT | CASSLRRVSTDTQYF
few | TRBD1 | TRBJ2-6 | TRBV28 | 20 | TGTGCCAGCAGTGTGATAAAACCGGGACAGGGTTTATCTGGGGCCAACGTCCTGACTTTC | CASSVIKPGQGLSGANVLTF
- | - | TRBJ2-7 | TRBV5-5 | 14 | TGTGCCAGCAGCCCTCGAGACAGATCCTACGAGCAGTACTTC | CASSPRDRSYEQYF
- | - | TRBJ1-4 | TRBV24-1 | 13 | TGTGCCACCAGTGATCCCGGTGGTGAAAAACTGTTTTTT | CATSDPGGEKLFF
- | - | TRBJ1-2 | TRBV7-2 | 12 | TGTGCCAGCAGCTTCGCCAGGGACGGCTACACCTTC | CASSFARDGYTF
- | - | TRBJ2-4 | TRBV19 | 15 | TGTGCCAGTAGTATAGGAGGGGTAGCCAAAAACATTCAGTACTTC | CASSIGGVAKNIQYF
- | - | TRBJ1-5 | TRBV13 | 14 | TGTGCCAGCAGCTTTCAGGGGCGAAATCAGCCCCAGCATTTT | CASSFQGRNQPQHF
few | - | TRBJ2-2 | TRBV9 | 11 | TGTGCCAGTCAGAACACCGGGGAGCTGTTTTTT | CASQNTGELFF
- | - | TRBJ2-2 | TRBV19 | 15 | TGTGCCAGTAGTATAGGGGGGGCCGGGACCGGGGAGCTGTTTTTT | CASSIGGAGTGELFF
- | - | TRBJ1-1 | TRBV6-5 | 14 | TGTGCCAGCAAAAGGGAGGCGGGGGTCGCTGAAGCTTTCTTT | CASKREAGVAEAFF
- | - | TRBJ1-3 | TRBV5-5 | 16 | TGTGCCAGCAGCCGAAGTGGTGGTCTCCCTGGAAACACCATATATTTT | CASSRSGGLPGNTIYF
- | - | TRBJ1-3 | TRBV9 | 15 | TGTGCCAGCAGCGTACAGGGTACCCCTGGAAACACCATATATTTT | CASSVQGTPGNTIYF
- | - | TRBJ1-2 | TRBV11-2 | 13 | TGTGCCAGCAGCCAACAATGGGGGGAAGGCTACACCTTC | CASSQQWGEGYTF
few | - | TRBJ2-7 | TRBV9 | 15 | TGTGCCAGCAGCGGCGGGACCGGAGTGGTAAACGAGCAGTACTTC | CASSGGTGVVNEQYF
- | TRBD1 | TRBJ1-5 | TRBV28 | 13 | TGTGCCAGCAGTCCACAGGGGGATCAGCCCCAGCATTTT | CASSPQGDQPQHF
- | TRBD1 | TRBJ2-2 | TRBV24-1 | 13 | TGTGCCACCAGTGACGCACAGGGGAGGGAGCTGTTTTTT | CATSDAQGRELFF
- | - | TRBJ1-2 | TRBV12-3/TRBV12-4 | 12 | TGTGCCAGCAGTTTGGAGGGTAATGGCTACACCTTC | CASSLEGNGYTF
- | - | TRBJ2-2 | TRBV18 | 14 | TGTGCCAGCTCACGAGAGGCGAACACCGGGGAGCTGTTTTTT | CASSREANTGELFF
- | - | TRBJ1-1 | TRBV7-2 | 13 | TGTGCCAGCAGCTTAAGTATTCAGACGGGAGCTTTCTTT | CASSLSIQTGAFF
- | - | TRBJ1-1 | TRBV19 | 14 | TGTGCCACCGCCGGGGGGGGGCATGACACTGAAGCTTTCTTT | CATAGGGHDTEAFF
- | - | TRBJ1-3 | TRBV3-1/TRBV3-2 | 15 | TGTGCCAGCAGATCAGACGGATCGAGTGGAAACACCATATATTTT | CASRSDGSSGNTIYF
- | - | TRBJ1-4 | TRBV5-1 | 18 | TGCGCCAGCAGTAGGACCGGGACACCAGTTGCAACTAATGAAAAACTGTTTTTT | CASSRTGTPVATNEKLFF
- | - | TRBJ1-2 | TRBV6-5 | 14 | TGTGCCAGCACTGGACAGTCATTAAGGGGTGGCTACACCTTC | CASTGQSLRGGYTF
- | - | TRBJ1-1 | TRBV10-3 | 14 | TGTGCCATCAGTGAGACGCGGGCGAGCACTGAAGCTTTCTTT | CAISETRASTEAFF
- | - | TRBJ1-1 | TRBV7-9 | 15 | TGTGCCAGCAGCTTAGAGGTCAGGGGGAACACTGAAGCTTTCTTT | CASSLEVRGNTEAFF
- | - | TRBJ1-5 | TRBV15 | 15 | TGTGCCACCAGCGAGGGGGGCAGCTTCCATCAGCCCCAGCATTTT | CATSEGGSFHQPQHF
- | - | TRBJ1-1 | TRBV10-1 | 15 | TGCGCCAGCAGTAGATCCTTTACAGTGAACACTGAAGCTTTCTTT | CASSRSFTVNTEAFF
- | - | TRBJ1-6 | TRBV3-1/TRBV3-2 | 14 | TGTGCCAGCAGCCAAGTCCTCTATAATTCACCCCTCCACTTT | CASSQVLYNSPLHF
once | - | TRBJ2-1 | TRBV7-2 | 16 | TGTGCCAGCAGCTTAGGGGCCAACCCAGCCTACAATGAGCAGTTCTTC | CASSLGANPAYNEQFF
- | - | TRBJ1-1 | TRBV25-1 | 17 | TGTGCCAGCGATCCGGAGGGATCAACAGGGACGGACACTGAAGCTTTCTTT | CASDPEGSTGTDTEAFF
- | - | TRBJ2-2 | TRBV5-6 | 14 | TGTGCCAGCAGCTTCCTGCCGGGGAGCGGGGAGCTGTTTTTT | CASSFLPGSGELFF
- | - | TRBJ1-4 | TRBV6-5 | 14 | TGTGCCAGCAGTTACAGGGGGGACTATGAAAAACTGTTTTTT | CASSYRGDYEKLFF
- | - | TRBJ1-1 | TRBV25-1 | 14 | TGTGCCAGCAGTGATGGACCGGGCGGAATAAAAGCTTTCTTT | CASSDGPGGIKAFF
- | - | TRBJ1-5 | TRBV24-1 | 13 | TGTGCCACCAGTGACAGGAACAATCAGCCCCAGCATTTT | CATSDRNNQPQHF